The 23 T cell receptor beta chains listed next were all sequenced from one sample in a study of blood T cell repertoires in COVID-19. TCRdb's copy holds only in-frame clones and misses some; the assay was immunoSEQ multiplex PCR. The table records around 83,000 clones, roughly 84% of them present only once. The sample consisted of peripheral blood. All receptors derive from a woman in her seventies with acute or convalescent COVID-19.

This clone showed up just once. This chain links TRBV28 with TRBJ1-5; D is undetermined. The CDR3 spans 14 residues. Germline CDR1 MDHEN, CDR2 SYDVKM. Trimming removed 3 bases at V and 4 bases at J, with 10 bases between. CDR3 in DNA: TGTGCCAGCAGTTTCGCGTCGGGGAATCAGCCCCAGCATTTT. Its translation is CASSFASGNQPQHF. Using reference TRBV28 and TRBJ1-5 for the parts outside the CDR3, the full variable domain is DVKVTQSSRYLVKRTGEKVFLECVQDMDHENMFWYRQDPGLGLRLIYFSYDVKMKEKGDIPEGYSVSREKKERFSLILESASTNQTSMYLCASSFASGNQPQHFGDGTRLSIL.

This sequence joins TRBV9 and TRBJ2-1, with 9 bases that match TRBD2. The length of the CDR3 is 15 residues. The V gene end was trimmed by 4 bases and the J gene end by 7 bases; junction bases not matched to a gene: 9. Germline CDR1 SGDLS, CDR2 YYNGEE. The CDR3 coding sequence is TGTGCCAGCAGCCCCCGGGTAGCGGGAGTGAATGAGCAGTTCTTC. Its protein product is CASSPRVAGVNEQFF.

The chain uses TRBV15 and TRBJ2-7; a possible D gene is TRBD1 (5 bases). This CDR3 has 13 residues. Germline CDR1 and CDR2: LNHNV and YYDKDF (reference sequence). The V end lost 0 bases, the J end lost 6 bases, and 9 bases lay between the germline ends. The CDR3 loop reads CATSRDGAAEQYV. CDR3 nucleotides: TGTGCCACCAGCAGAGATGGGGCTGCCGAGCAGTACGTC.

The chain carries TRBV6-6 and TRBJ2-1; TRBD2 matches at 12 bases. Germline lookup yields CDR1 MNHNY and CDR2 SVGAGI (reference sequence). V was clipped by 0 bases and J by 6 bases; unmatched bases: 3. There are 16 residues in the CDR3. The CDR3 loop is CASSYSASGGGNEQFF. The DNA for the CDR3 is TGTGCCAGCAGTTACTCGGCTAGCGGGGGGGGCAATGAGCAGTTCTTC.

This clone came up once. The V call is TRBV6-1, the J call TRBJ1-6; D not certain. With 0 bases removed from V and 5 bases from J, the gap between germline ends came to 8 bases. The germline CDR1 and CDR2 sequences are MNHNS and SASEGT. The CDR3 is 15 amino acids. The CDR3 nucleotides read TGTGCCAGCAGTGAAGCTAGACTCAATAATTCACCCCTCCACTTT. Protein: CASSEARLNNSPLHF.

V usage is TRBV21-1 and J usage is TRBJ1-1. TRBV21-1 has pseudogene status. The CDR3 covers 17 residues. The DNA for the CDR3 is TGTGCCAGCAGCAAAGATCGTGCCGGGGAAGGGAACACTGAAGCTTTCTTT. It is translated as CASSKDRAGEGNTEAFF.

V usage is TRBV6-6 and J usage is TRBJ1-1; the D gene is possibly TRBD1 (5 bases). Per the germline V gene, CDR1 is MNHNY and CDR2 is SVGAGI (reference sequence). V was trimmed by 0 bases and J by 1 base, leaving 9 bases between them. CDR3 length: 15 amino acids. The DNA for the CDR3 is TGTGCCAGCAGTTACTCGAGAACAGGGAACACTGAAGCTTTCTTT. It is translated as CASSYSRTGNTEAFF.

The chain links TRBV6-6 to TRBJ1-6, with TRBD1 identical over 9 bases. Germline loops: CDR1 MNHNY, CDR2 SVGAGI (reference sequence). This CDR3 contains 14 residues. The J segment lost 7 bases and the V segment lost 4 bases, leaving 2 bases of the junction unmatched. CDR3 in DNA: TGTGCCAGCAGTTTACAGGGGGCGAATTCACCCCTCCACTTT. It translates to CASSLQGANSPLHF.

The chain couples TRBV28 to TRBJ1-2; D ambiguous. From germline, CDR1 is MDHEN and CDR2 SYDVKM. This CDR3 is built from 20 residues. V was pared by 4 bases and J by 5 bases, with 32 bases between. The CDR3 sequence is CASSSTVYRRSQTLVYGYTF. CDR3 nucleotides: TGTGCCAGCAGTTCCACGGTTTACAGACGTTCTCAGACGTTGGTTTATGGCTACACCTTC.

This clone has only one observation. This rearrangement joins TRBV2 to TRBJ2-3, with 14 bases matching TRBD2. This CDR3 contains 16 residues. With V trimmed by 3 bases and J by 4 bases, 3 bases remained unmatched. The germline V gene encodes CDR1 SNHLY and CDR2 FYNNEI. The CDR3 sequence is CASSETSGGVADTQYF. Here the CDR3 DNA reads TGTGCCAGCAGTGAGACTAGCGGGGGGGTTGCAGATACGCAGTATTTT. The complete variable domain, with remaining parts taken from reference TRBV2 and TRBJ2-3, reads EPEVTQTPSHQVTQMGQEVILRCVPISNHLYFYWYRQILGQKVEFLVSFYNNEISEKSEIFDDQFSVERPDGSNFTLKIRSTKLEDSAMYFCASSETSGGVADTQYFGPGTRLTVL.

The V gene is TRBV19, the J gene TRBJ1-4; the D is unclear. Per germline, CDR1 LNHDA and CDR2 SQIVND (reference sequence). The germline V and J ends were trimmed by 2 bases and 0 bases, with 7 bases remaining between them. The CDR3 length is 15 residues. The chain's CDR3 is CASSIWQATNEKLFF. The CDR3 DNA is TGTGCCAGTAGTATATGGCAGGCAACTAATGAAAAACTGTTTTTT.

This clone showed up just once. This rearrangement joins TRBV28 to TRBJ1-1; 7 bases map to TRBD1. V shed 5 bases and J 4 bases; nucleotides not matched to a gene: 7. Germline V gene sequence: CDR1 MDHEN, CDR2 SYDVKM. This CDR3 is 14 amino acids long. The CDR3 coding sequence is TGTGCCAGCAGTATAGGGGGCAAGGTCACTGAAGCTTTCTTT. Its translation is CASSIGGKVTEAFF.

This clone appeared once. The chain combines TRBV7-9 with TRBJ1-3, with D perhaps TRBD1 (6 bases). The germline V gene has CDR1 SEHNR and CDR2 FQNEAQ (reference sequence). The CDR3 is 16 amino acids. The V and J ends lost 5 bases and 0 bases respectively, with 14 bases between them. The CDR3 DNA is TGTGCCAGCAGCCCGGACAGCATGATCTCTGGAAACACCATATATTTT. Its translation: CASSPDSMISGNTIYF. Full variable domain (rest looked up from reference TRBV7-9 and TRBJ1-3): DTGVSQNPRHKITKRGQNVTFRCDPISEHNRLYWYRQTLGQGPEFLTYFQNEAQLEKSRLLSDRFSAERPKGSFSTLEIQRTEQGDSAMYLCASSPDSMISGNTIYFGEGSWLTVV.

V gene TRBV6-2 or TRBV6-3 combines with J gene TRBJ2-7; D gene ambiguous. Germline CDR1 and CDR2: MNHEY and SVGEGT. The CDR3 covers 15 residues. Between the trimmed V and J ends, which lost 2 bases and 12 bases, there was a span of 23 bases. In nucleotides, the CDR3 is TGTGCCAGCAGTTACATACTGGCGAATACAGTAGTGGGGTACGTC. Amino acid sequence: CASSYILANTVVGYV.

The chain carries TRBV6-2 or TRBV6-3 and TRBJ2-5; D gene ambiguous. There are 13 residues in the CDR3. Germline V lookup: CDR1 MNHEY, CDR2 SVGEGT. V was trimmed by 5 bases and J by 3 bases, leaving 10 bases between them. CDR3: CASSGGEKETQYF. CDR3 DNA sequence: TGTGCCAGCAGTGGCGGCGAGAAAGAGACCCAGTACTTC.

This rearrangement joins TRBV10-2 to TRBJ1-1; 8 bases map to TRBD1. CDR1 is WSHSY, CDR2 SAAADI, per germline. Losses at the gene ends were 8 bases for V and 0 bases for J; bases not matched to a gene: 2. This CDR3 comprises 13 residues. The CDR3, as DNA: TGCGCCAGCTTGGACAGGGTGAACACTGAAGCTTTCTTT. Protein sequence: CASLDRVNTEAFF.

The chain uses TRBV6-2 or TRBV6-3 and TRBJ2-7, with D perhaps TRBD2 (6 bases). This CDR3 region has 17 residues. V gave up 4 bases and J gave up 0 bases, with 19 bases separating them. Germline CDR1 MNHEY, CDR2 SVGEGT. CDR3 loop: CASSSLVGGPSSYEQYV. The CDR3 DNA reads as TGTGCCAGCAGTTCCCTCGTGGGGGGTCCTAGCTCCTACGAGCAGTACGTC.

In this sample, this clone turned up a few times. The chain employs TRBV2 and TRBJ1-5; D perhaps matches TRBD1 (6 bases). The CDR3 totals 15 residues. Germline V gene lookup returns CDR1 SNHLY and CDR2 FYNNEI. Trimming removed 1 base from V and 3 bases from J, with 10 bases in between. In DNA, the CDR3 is TGTGCCAGCAGTGAAGATCGGGGGGCCAATCAGCCCCAGCATTTT. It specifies CASSEDRGANQPQHF.

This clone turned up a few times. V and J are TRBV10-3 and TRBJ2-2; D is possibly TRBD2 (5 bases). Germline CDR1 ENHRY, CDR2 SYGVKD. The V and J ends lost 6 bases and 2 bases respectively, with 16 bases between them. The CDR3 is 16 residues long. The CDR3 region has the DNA TGTGCCATCAGACCGGCGGGTGGTCTTAACACCGGGGAGCTGTTTTTT. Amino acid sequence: CAIRPAGGLNTGELFF.

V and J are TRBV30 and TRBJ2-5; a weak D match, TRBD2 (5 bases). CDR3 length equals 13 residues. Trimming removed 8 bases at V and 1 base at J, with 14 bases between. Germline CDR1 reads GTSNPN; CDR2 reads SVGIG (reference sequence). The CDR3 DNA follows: TGTGCCCGCGCTCGCGGGCCCCAAGAGACCCAGTACTTC. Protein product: CARARGPQETQYF.

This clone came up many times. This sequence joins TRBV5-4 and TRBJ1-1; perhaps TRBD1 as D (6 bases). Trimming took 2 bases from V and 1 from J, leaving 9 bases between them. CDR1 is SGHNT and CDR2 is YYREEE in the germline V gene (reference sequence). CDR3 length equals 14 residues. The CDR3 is CASSFSQGNTEAFF. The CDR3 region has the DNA TGTGCCAGCAGCTTCTCACAGGGGAACACTGAAGCTTTCTTT.

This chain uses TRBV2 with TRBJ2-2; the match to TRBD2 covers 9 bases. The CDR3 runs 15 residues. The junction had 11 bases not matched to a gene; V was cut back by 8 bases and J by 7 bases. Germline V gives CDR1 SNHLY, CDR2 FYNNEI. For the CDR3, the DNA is TGTGCCAGCGAGCCTATAGCGGGGGAGGTCGGGGAGCTGTTTTTT. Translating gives CASEPIAGEVGELFF. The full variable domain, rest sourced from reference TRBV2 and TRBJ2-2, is EPEVTQTPSHQVTQMGQEVILRCVPISNHLYFYWYRQILGQKVEFLVSFYNNEISEKSEIFDDQFSVERPDGSNFTLKIRSTKLEDSAMYFCASEPIAGEVGELFFGEGSRLTVL.

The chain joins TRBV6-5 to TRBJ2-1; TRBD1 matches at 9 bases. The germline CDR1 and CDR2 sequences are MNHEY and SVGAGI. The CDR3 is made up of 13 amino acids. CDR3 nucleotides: TGTGTCACAGCCGGGACAGGGTACAATGAGCAGTTCTTC. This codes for CVTAGTGYNEQFF.